This T cell receptor (beta chain) originates from a study of PD-1 blockade in classical Hodgkin lymphoma. Turning to the study itself: Every 2 weeks, patients had 3 mg/kg nivolumab intravenously.

Profiled with immunoSEQ multiplex PCR; TCRdb holds only in-frame clones, not every one. The top ten hold 8% of the sample, which has 70,000 to 85,000 clones, 90% to 95% seen once. In regard to this clone: Its specificity is unknown.

Every one of the patients relapsed after autologous stem cell transplantation (brentuximab vedotin exposure was variable). Complete response, partial response or progressive disease constituted the best response categories observed. Findings and caveats of the study: Relapsed/refractory patients reportedly had lower baseline diversity than newly diagnosed patients. Compared with baseline, CD4+ but not CD8+ TCR diversity had risen significantly by C4D1.

The germline V gene encodes CDR1 KGHSH and CDR2 LQKENI. This CDR3 comprises 16 residues. V lost 3 bases to trimming and J lost 6 bases; unmatched junction nucleotides: 9. This TCR was recovered from a human donor with classical Hodgkin lymphoma. Sequenced material: peripheral blood mononuclear cells (PBMCs), taken at baseline. This chain connects TRBV18 to TRBJ2-7; 12 bases align to TRBD1. The CDR3 sequence: CASSPNPGQGASEQYF. CDR3 DNA: TGTGCCAGCTCACCTAACCCGGGACAGGGGGCCTCCGAGCAGTACTTC.